Given below is one TCR beta chain in context. The antigen is not known. This sample also contains other DNA sequences that code for the same CDR3. This sample is part of a study of T cell responses to AZD1222 COVID-19 vaccine. Across the whole study: Pooling covered second doses at about 4 or about 12 weeks.

Findings and caveats of the study: Females made up more of the donors, who were largely white British, and clonal diversity may have come out too low. Receipt of two AZD1222 doses was followed by a rise in Spike-specific TCR breadth and depth.

Libraries were prepared by immunoSEQ multiplex PCR; TCRdb keeps only in-frame clonotypes and omits some of them. The data show 150,000 to 200,000 clones, about 89% seen once. V lost 6 bases and J 2 bases, leaving 5 bases between the germline ends. The germline V gene encodes CDR1 MDHEN and CDR2 SYDVKM. The CDR3 has 12 amino acids. The gene calls are TRBV28 and TRBJ1-3; the D is unclear. This specimen consisted of peripheral blood, obtained on day 0 of AZD1222 vaccination. The receptor was derived from an adult in good health. CDR3 region: CASSLTGNTIYF. DNA for the CDR3: TGTGCCAGCAGCCTTACTGGAAACACCATATATTTT.